This T cell receptor beta chain derives from a study of T-cell reconstitution after alpha-beta-depleted transplantation in children. This clonotype was counted ten times or more. Germline V gene lookup returns CDR1 SGHRS and CDR2 YFSETQ. The V end lost 4 bases, the J end lost 0 bases, and 17 bases lay between the germline ends. This CDR3 comprises 16 residues. Unique molecular identifiers tagged the TCRbeta library. A single record per CDR3 protein comes from TCRdb applying MiXCR to the PCR reads. This repertoire shows roughly 24,000 distinct CDR3 sequences, about 11% found once; its top ten account for roughly 25%.

The chain uses TRBV5-1 and TRBJ2-7, with a tentative D call TRBD2 (5 bases). This clonotype was sampled from a human donor who donated a stem cell graft to a child with chronic granulomatous disease. This material consisted of PBMCs from the stem cell graft donor, taken from the stem cell graft. The CDR3 sequence: CASSPWEIRLSYEQYF. The DNA of the CDR3 is TGCGCCAGCAGCCCCTGGGAGATACGACTCTCCTACGAGCAGTACTTC.